These 2 T cell receptor beta chains were sequenced from one sample in a study of post-analysis software for immune sequencing data. cDNA libraries for TCR beta contained unique molecular identifiers. TCRdb redid the calling of the PCR reads with MiXCR, one entry per CDR3 protein. In the table there are roughly 150,000 distinct CDR3 sequences, under 40% of which are singletons. Source: blood, taken after autologous hematopoietic stem cell transplantation. The receptors derive from a girl between 5 and 17 years old with multiple sclerosis.

The V and J genes are TRBV28 and TRBJ2-7, with 9 bases aligning to TRBD1. The CDR3 loop spans 19 amino acids. The J segment lost 2 bases and the V segment lost 5 bases, leaving 19 bases of the junction unmatched. Germline V CDR1 and CDR2: MDHEN, SYDVKM. The CDR3 here is CASSSHTGGKILGAYEQYF. Written as DNA, the CDR3 is TGTGCCAGCAGTAGCCACACAGGGGGCAAAATCCTAGGGGCCTACGAGCAGTACTTC. Full variable domain (rest looked up from reference TRBV28 and TRBJ2-7): DVKVTQSSRYLVKRTGEKVFLECVQDMDHENMFWYRQDPGLGLRLIYFSYDVKMKEKGDIPEGYSVSREKKERFSLILESASTNQTSMYLCASSSHTGGKILGAYEQYFGPGTRLTVT.

The V and J genes are TRBV20-1 and TRBJ1-1; weak D call: TRBD1 (5 bases). This CDR3 contains 16 residues. V shed 2 bases and J shed 1 base, with 17 bases lying between them. In germline, CDR1 is DFQATT, CDR2 SNEGSKA (reference sequence). The CDR3 protein is CSARRGGTNRNTEAFF. CDR3 DNA sequence: TGCAGTGCTAGAAGAGGTGGGACCAACCGGAACACTGAAGCTTTCTTT.